The rows below give T cell receptor beta chains drawn from one sample of a study of human T cells and chemical hapten exposure. TCRdb called the 5' RACE reads again in MiXCR, with one record for every CDR3 protein. The sample lists about 140,000 distinct CDR3 sequences, over 3.5% occurring once. These TCRs come from a female donor in good health. CDR3s include the opening cysteine and the closing phenylalanine or tryptophan. A D gene is named only where the DNA matches it firmly. The size of a clone is reported for some rows only, either as once, few or many, or as a class for expanded clones.

cdr3_length	clone_size	v_call	d_call	j_call	cdr3_nt	cdr3_aa
14	many	TRBV19	.	TRBJ1-1	TGTGCCAGTAGTCTCCGATCGGGAGCTGTCGGGGCTTTCTTT	CASSLRSGAVGAFF
13	many	TRBV7-6	TRBD2	TRBJ2-3	TGTGCCAGCAGCGAAATAAGCGGGGGGGGCCCGTATTTT	CASSEISGGGPYF
13	many	TRBV3-1	.	TRBJ2-3	TGTGCCAGCAGCCAAGAAAGCACAGATACGCAGTATTTT	CASSQESTDTQYF
14	many	TRBV2	.	TRBJ2-3	TGTGCCAGCAGTGAAGTTGTCTACACAGATACGCAGTATTTT	CASSEVVYTDTQYF
11	many	TRBV12-3/TRBV12-4	.	TRBJ2-2	TGTGCCAGCAGTAGTACCGGGGAGCTGTTTTTT	CASSSTGELFF
14	many	TRBV4-2	TRBD2	TRBJ2-3	TGTGCCAGCGCGAGGACTAGCGGCACAGATACGCAGTATTTT	CASARTSGTDTQYF
16	.	TRBV12-3/TRBV12-4	TRBD2	TRBJ2-2	TGTGCCAGCAGTTTGTCGGCGGGGGCGAACACCGGGGAGCTGTTTTTT	CASSLSAGANTGELFF
16	many	TRBV18	.	TRBJ1-5	TGTGCCAGCTCACCAAGGACAAGAGGAGGCAATCAGCCCCAGCATTTT	CASSPRTRGGNQPQHF
15	many	TRBV7-2	.	TRBJ2-7	TGTGCCAGCAGCCCCCTTCCGGGGGAAAGGTACGAGCAGTACTTC	CASSPLPGERYEQYF
15	many	TRBV7-9	.	TRBJ2-2	TGTGCCAGCAGCGGTGACGGCGCGAACACCGGGGAGCTGTTTTTT	CASSGDGANTGELFF
14	many	TRBV28	TRBD2	TRBJ2-1	TGTGCCAGCAGTTCGGCGGGGGGAAACAATGAGCAGTTCTTC	CASSSAGGNNEQFF
16	many	TRBV5-1	.	TRBJ2-3	TGCGCCAGCAGCTGGGCCGGCGGGTTAGGCACAGATACGCAGTATTTT	CASSWAGGLGTDTQYF
13	few	TRBV11-2	.	TRBJ1-2	TGTGCCAGCAGCTTAGGGTTTCTCTATGGCTACACCTTC	CASSLGFLYGYTF
14	many	TRBV14	.	TRBJ2-7	TGTGCCAGCAGCCAAGATGACAGCTCCTACGAGCAGTACTTC	CASSQDDSSYEQYF
13	.	TRBV14	.	TRBJ2-7	TGTGCCAGCAGCCATCTTGAGGGCTACGAGCAGTACTTC	CASSHLEGYEQYF
12	many	TRBV27	.	TRBJ2-7	TGTGCCAGCAGTCCGAGCTCCTACGAGCAGTACTTC	CASSPSSYEQYF
14	many	TRBV7-8	.	TRBJ2-1	TGTGCCAGCAGCTCAGGTTGGGGGGTAAATGAGCAGTTCTTC	CASSSGWGVNEQFF
15	many	TRBV5-1	.	TRBJ1-3	TGCGCCAGCAGCTTGGGGGAGATCTCTGGAAACACCATATATTTT	CASSLGEISGNTIYF